These 27 T cell receptor beta chains were sequenced from one sample in a study of blood T cell repertoires in COVID-19. Clones were read by immunoSEQ multiplex PCR, and TCRdb kept only the in-frame ones, dropping some. The sample lists tens of thousands of clones, roughly 91% occurring once. Sequencing used peripheral blood. The receptor set was obtained from a woman over 75 with acute or convalescent COVID-19.

In this sample, this clone turned up once. The chain has TRBV6-6 and TRBJ1-4, with a possible D match to TRBD1 (6 bases). Trimming removed 7 bases at V and 4 bases at J, with 13 bases between. Germline assignment: CDR1 MNHNY and CDR2 SVGAGI (reference sequence). The CDR3 has 14 amino acids. In DNA form, the CDR3 reads TGTGCCAGCACCGCGGACAGCCGTAATGAAAAACTGTTTTTT. Protein sequence: CASTADSRNEKLFF.

V gene TRBV5-1 combines with J gene TRBJ2-3, with 8 bases fitting TRBD1. CDR3 length equals 16 residues. From germline, CDR1 is SGHRS and CDR2 YFSETQ. The V segment lost 1 base and the J segment 2 bases; nucleotides outside the gene matches: 6. The CDR3 DNA sequence: TGCGCCAGCAGCTTGTTCGGACAGGGTACCACAGATACGCAGTATTTT. It specifies CASSLFGQGTTDTQYF.

The chain uses TRBV12-3 or TRBV12-4 and TRBJ1-4, with a weak D call TRBD1 (5 bases). The ends were cut back, 5 bases at V and 6 bases at J, with 10 bases in the middle. CDR3 length: 13 residues. The CDR3 sequence is CASSLRQYEKLFF. The CDR3 DNA is TGTGCCAGCAGTCTCCGACAGTATGAAAAACTGTTTTTT.

The chain is built from TRBV23-1 and TRBJ2-7; D may be TRBD2 (6 bases). TRBV23-1 is an open reading frame, and its role is uncertain. CDR3 length equals 15 residues. Trimming took 1 base from V and 4 from J, leaving 14 bases between them. The CDR3 region is CASSQLLGLQYEQYF. Written as DNA, the CDR3 is TGCGCCAGCAGTCAATTGTTGGGACTCCAATACGAGCAGTACTTC.

The rearrangement links TRBV19 to TRBJ2-7; 7 bases match TRBD1. Trimming removed 3 bases from V and 3 bases from J; junction bases left unmatched: 2. This CDR3 has 13 amino acids. Germline CDR1 and CDR2: LNHDA and SQIVND (reference sequence). CDR3 DNA: TGTGCCAGTAGTATGAACAGGGGCTACGAGCAGTACTTC. It specifies CASSMNRGYEQYF.

The rearrangement uses TRBV9 and TRBJ1-1; TRBD1 matches 8 bases. Trimming cost V 4 bases and J 2 bases; bases outside gene matches: 10. This CDR3 has 16 residues. The germline V gene has CDR1 SGDLS and CDR2 YYNGEE. The CDR3 coding sequence is TGTGCCAGCAGCTCAAACCCGGGGACAGGAAACACTGAAGCTTTCTTT. Translation: CASSSNPGTGNTEAFF.

This clone was observed a handful of times. The chain couples TRBV19 to TRBJ1-5; D is unclear. Germline-derived CDR1 and CDR2 are LNHDA and SQIVND (reference sequence). The CDR3 is made up of 13 amino acids. Trimming took 1 base from V and 3 from J, leaving 4 bases between them. CDR3 in amino acids: CASSIVANQPQHF. CDR3 sequence (DNA): TGTGCCAGTAGTATAGTGGCCAATCAGCCCCAGCATTTT.

This clone appeared a single time. The J gene is TRBJ1-4, the V gene TRBV5-1; unclear D gene. Germline assignment: CDR1 SGHRS and CDR2 YFSETQ. V gave up 4 bases and J gave up 0 bases, with 13 bases separating them. This CDR3 comprises 16 residues. The CDR3 here is CASSSGTRATNEKLFF. Written as DNA, the CDR3 is TGCGCCAGCAGCAGTGGCACGCGGGCAACTAATGAAAAACTGTTTTTT.

The gene calls are TRBV2 and TRBJ1-4; D remains unclear. This CDR3 contains 14 residues. The V and J ends lost 7 bases and 5 bases respectively, with 14 bases between them. Germline V gene lookup returns CDR1 SNHLY and CDR2 FYNNEI. CDR3 DNA sequence: TGTGCCAGCAACTCCGGCGGAGCGAATGAAAAACTGTTTTTT. Protein product: CASNSGGANEKLFF.

This chain links TRBV3-1 (or the pseudogene TRBV3-2) with TRBJ2-1; 9 bases map to TRBD2. The junction had 7 bases not matched to a gene; V was cut back by 0 bases and J by 4 bases. The germline CDR1 and CDR2 sequences are LGHDT and YNNKEL (reference sequence). The CDR3 is made up of 17 amino acids. CDR3 coding DNA: TGTGCCAGCAGCCAAGAAGTGCTAGCGGGATTGTACAATGAGCAGTTCTTC. This translates into CASSQEVLAGLYNEQFF.

The chain uses TRBV9 and TRBJ2-5; 7 bases agree with TRBD1. The length of the CDR3 is 14 residues. Germline V CDR1 and CDR2: SGDLS, YYNGEE. The J segment lost 2 bases and the V segment lost 4 bases, leaving 5 bases of the junction unmatched. DNA for the CDR3: TGTGCCAGCAGCTTACTGACAGGGCAAGAGACCCAGTACTTC. It specifies CASSLLTGQETQYF. Using reference TRBV9 and TRBJ2-5 for the parts outside the CDR3, the full variable domain is DSGVTQTPKHLITATGQRVTLRCSPRSGDLSVYWYQQSLDQGLQFLIQYYNGEERAKGNILERFSAQQFPDLHSELNLSSLELGDSALYFCASSLLTGQETQYFGPGTRLLVL.

The chain employs TRBV11-2 and TRBJ2-2; D possibly corresponds to TRBD1 (6 bases). CDR3 size: 16 residues. With 0 bases removed from V and 2 bases from J, the gap between germline ends came to 10 bases. The germline gives CDR1 SGHAT, CDR2 FQNNGV. Here the CDR3 reads CASSLDPGTNTGELFF. DNA for the CDR3: TGTGCCAGCAGCTTAGATCCGGGGACAAACACCGGGGAGCTGTTTTTT.

The chain couples TRBV5-6 to TRBJ2-1; TRBD2 aligns across 9 bases. The V gene end was trimmed by 3 bases and the J gene end by 12 bases; junction bases not matched to a gene: 7. The germline V gene encodes CDR1 SGHDT and CDR2 YYEEEE. The CDR3 is made up of 13 amino acids. CDR3 DNA: TGTGCCAGCAGCTGGGATAGCGGGAGAGCGCAGTTCTTC. This sequence encodes CASSWDSGRAQFF.

The gene calls are TRBV12-5 and TRBJ2-1, with D possibly matching TRBD1 (6 bases). The CDR3 runs to 13 residues. Germline values: CDR1 LGHNT, CDR2 FRNRAP. Trimming stripped 8 bases from V and 4 bases from J, with 12 bases between. The CDR3 DNA sequence: TGTGCTAGTAGGGACACCGCTTACAATGAGCAGTTCTTC. Its translation is CASRDTAYNEQFF.

A single count supports this clone. The chain has TRBV5-1 and TRBJ1-5; 12 bases align to TRBD1. J gave up 6 bases and V 4 bases, and 5 bases lay outside the gene matches. CDR3 length equals 15 residues. Germline V lookup: CDR1 SGHRS, CDR2 YFSETQ. CDR3 nucleotide sequence: TGCGCCAGCAGCCTAGGGACAGGGGGCCCTCAGCCCCAGCATTTT. This encodes CASSLGTGGPQPQHF.

This clone was seen just once. V usage is TRBV6-2 or TRBV6-3 and J usage is TRBJ2-2; 7 bases align to TRBD1. Germline V gene data show CDR1 as MNHEY and CDR2 as SVGEGT. Trimming cost V 2 bases and J 3 bases; bases outside gene matches: 3. The CDR3 spans 15 residues. The CDR3 DNA reads TGTGCCAGCAGTTACCCGACAGGGTACACCGGGGAGCTGTTTTTT. This sequence encodes CASSYPTGYTGELFF.

This clone has just one count. V gene TRBV6-6 combines with J gene TRBJ1-3; D unclear. Germline CDR1 MNHNY, CDR2 SVGAGI (reference sequence). V was trimmed by 2 bases and J by 15 bases, leaving 14 bases between them. This CDR3 has 12 residues. The chain's CDR3 is CASSYAQSSQYF. The CDR3 DNA is TGTGCCAGCAGTTACGCACAGAGCTCCCAATATTTT.

This clone was recorded once. This chain links TRBV6-1 with TRBJ2-3, with 10 bases aligning to TRBD2. This CDR3 has 15 residues. CDR1 MNHNS and CDR2 SASEGT come from the germline V gene. V lost 1 base, J lost 4 bases, and 2 bases stayed unmatched. CDR3 nucleotide sequence: TGTGCCAGCAGTGAAGTAGCGGGAGGATCAGATACGCAGTATTTT. Amino acids: CASSEVAGGSDTQYF.

The chain carries TRBV10-3 and TRBJ1-1; D not resolved. The germline V and J ends were trimmed by 2 bases and 11 bases, with 12 bases remaining between them. The length of the CDR3 is 12 residues. The germline V gene has CDR1 ENHRY and CDR2 SYGVKD. The CDR3: CAISETGWAAFF. CDR3 coding DNA: TGTGCCATCAGTGAGACGGGATGGGCGGCTTTCTTT.

The chain has TRBV9 and TRBJ1-4; TRBD1 is a possible D gene (5 bases). Between the trimmed V and J ends, which lost 0 bases and 4 bases, there was a span of 7 bases. The germline gives CDR1 SGDLS, CDR2 YYNGEE. CDR3 size: 14 residues. In DNA, the CDR3 is TGTGCCAGCAGCGTAGGACAGTTTAATGAAAAACTGTTTTTT. It is translated as CASSVGQFNEKLFF.

The chain links TRBV3-1 (or the pseudogene TRBV3-2) to TRBJ2-7, with D unclear. The germline V gene encodes CDR1 LGHDT and CDR2 YNNKEL (reference sequence). The CDR3 extends over 16 amino acids. V was cut by 0 bases and J by 0 bases, with 12 bases left in between. CDR3 in DNA: TGTGCCAGCAGCCAAGACCGTCAGGCTTCCTCCTACGAGCAGTACTTC. Amino acid sequence: CASSQDRQASSYEQYF.

The chain employs TRBV10-1 and TRBJ1-1, with D possibly being TRBD1 (5 bases). V gave up 6 bases and J gave up 5 bases, with 13 bases separating them. The CDR3 sequence is 13 residues long. Per germline, CDR1 WNHNN and CDR2 SYGVQD (reference sequence). The CDR3, as DNA: TGCGCCAGCAGCCCAAATCGGGGGACTGAAGCTTTCTTT. Encoded protein: CASSPNRGTEAFF.

V gene TRBV5-5 combines with J gene TRBJ2-1; 7 bases agree with TRBD2. This CDR3 has 14 residues. The germline V gene encodes CDR1 SGHKS and CDR2 YYEKEE (reference sequence). V was pared by 4 bases and J by 10 bases, with 11 bases of the junction left unmatched. CDR3 in DNA: TGTGCCAGCAGCATCACTAGCGAGAGCATCGAGCAGTTCTTC. Encoded protein: CASSITSESIEQFF.

The gene calls are TRBV3-1 (or the pseudogene TRBV3-2) and TRBJ1-1; 7 nucleotides match TRBD1. Germline assignment: CDR1 LGHDT and CDR2 YNNKEL (reference sequence). There are 14 residues in the CDR3. V trimming: 5 bases; J trimming: 0 bases; junction bases outside the gene matches: 3. CDR3 amino acids: CASSSQGMNTEAFF. The CDR3 DNA reads TGTGCCAGCAGCTCACAGGGGATGAACACTGAAGCTTTCTTT.

V usage is TRBV19 and J usage is TRBJ1-1; D remains ambiguous. This CDR3 has 13 amino acids. V was cut by 1 base and J by 5 bases, with 8 bases left in between. Germline CDR1 LNHDA, CDR2 SQIVND (reference sequence). Here the CDR3 reads CASSIGAGTEAFF. CDR3 sequence (DNA): TGTGCCAGTAGTATAGGAGCGGGGACTGAAGCTTTCTTT.

This chain's CDR3 is CASSQGYRTSAAGELFF. The DNA of the CDR3 is TGTGCCAGCAGCCAAGGTTATCGGACTAGCGCCGCCGGGGAGCTGTTTTTT. This rearrangement joins TRBV3-1 (or the pseudogene TRBV3-2) to TRBJ2-2; 9 bases map to TRBD2. CDR3 size: 17 residues. CDR1 is LGHDT, CDR2 YNNKEL, per germline (reference sequence). J gave up 6 bases and V 1 base, and 9 bases lay outside the gene matches.

This clone appeared a few times. The rearrangement uses TRBV27 and TRBJ2-3; maybe TRBD2 (7 bases). The CDR3 runs to 15 residues. Germline-derived CDR1 and CDR2 are MNHEY and SMNVEV (reference sequence). The V and J ends lost 0 bases and 6 bases respectively, with 13 bases between them. The CDR3 region is CASSLSRGPLDTQYF. In DNA, the CDR3 is TGTGCCAGCAGTTTATCGCGGGGGCCTCTGGATACGCAGTATTTT.